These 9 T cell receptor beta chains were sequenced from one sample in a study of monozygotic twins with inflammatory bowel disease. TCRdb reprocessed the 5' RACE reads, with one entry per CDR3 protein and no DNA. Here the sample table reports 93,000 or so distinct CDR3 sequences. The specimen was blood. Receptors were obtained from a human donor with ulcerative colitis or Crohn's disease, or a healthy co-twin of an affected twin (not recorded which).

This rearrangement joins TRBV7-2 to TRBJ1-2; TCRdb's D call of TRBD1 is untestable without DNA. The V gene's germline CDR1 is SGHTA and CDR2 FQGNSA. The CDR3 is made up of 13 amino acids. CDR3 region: CASSLVGTGGYTF. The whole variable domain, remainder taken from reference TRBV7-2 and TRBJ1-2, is GAGVSQSPSNKVTEKGKDVELRCDPISGHTALYWYRQSLGQGLEFLIYFQGNSAPDKSGLPSDRFSAERTGGSVSTLTIQRTQQEDSAVYLCASSLVGTGGYTFGSGTRLTVV.

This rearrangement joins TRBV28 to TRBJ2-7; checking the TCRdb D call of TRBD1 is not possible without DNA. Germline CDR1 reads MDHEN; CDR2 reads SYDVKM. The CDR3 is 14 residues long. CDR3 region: CASSLSYRAHEQYF.

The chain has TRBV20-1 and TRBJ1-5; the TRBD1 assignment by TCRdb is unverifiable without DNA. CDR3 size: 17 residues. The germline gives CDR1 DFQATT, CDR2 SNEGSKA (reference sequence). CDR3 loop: CSARDPRVAGSNQPQHF.

The CDR3 loop is CVSSPRLGNYEQFF. The gene calls are TRBV12-3 or TRBV12-4 and TRBJ2-1; TCRdb returns TRBD2, unconfirmable since there is no DNA. This CDR3 is 14 amino acids long.

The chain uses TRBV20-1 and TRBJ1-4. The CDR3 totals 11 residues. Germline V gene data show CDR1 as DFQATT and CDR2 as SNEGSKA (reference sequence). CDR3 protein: CAQQNNEKLFF.

The CDR3 is CSARTSGGGTGELFF. This sequence joins TRBV20-1 and TRBJ2-2; there is no DNA to check the TCRdb D call of TRBD2. Germline CDR1 DFQATT, CDR2 SNEGSKA (reference sequence). The CDR3 runs to 15 residues.

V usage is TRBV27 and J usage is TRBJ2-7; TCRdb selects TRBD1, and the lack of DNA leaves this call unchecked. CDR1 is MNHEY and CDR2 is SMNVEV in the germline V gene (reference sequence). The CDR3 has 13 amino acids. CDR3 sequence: CASSPGYGYEQYF.

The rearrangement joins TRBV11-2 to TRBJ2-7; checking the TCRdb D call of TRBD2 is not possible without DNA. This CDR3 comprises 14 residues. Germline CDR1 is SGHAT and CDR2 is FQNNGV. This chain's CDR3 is CASSLVDSGYEQYF.

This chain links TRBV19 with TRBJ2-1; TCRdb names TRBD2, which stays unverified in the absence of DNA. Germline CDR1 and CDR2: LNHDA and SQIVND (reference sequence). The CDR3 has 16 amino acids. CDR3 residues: CASTTVAGVVSNEQFF.